The 26 T cell receptor beta chains below all came from one sample that was sequenced in a study of blood T cell repertoires in COVID-19. Method: immunoSEQ multiplex PCR; TCRdb's copy keeps in-frame clones and lacks some. The sample has some 180,000 clones, 70% to 90% seen once. The specimen sequenced was peripheral blood. These receptor sequences come from a man aged 50-59 years with COVID-19, enrolled during active disease.

This sequence joins TRBV6-2 or TRBV6-3 and TRBJ2-1; 7 bases are shared with TRBD1. Trimming at V came to 4 bases and at J to 10 bases, leaving 4 bases not matched to a gene. The CDR3 totals 12 residues. The germline V gene has CDR1 MNHEY and CDR2 SVGEGT. The CDR3 DNA sequence: TGTGCCAGCAGTTCCCAGGGGGAAGAGCAGTTCTTC. Translation: CASSSQGEEQFF.

The sample holds one count of this clone. The chain recombines TRBV30 with TRBJ2-7, with D unresolved. Germline-derived CDR1 and CDR2 are GTSNPN and SVGIG (reference sequence). V was trimmed by 1 base and J by 10 bases, leaving 17 bases between them. This CDR3 comprises 13 residues. CDR3 in amino acids: CAWSGRGVPPQYF. CDR3 nucleotides: TGTGCCTGGAGTGGACGAGGAGTCCCCCCCCAGTACTTC.

The genes are TRBV20-1 and TRBJ2-2; 14 bases agree with TRBD2. The V segment lost 3 bases and the J segment 8 bases; nucleotides outside the gene matches: 11. The germline CDR1 and CDR2 sequences are DFQATT and SNEGSKA (reference sequence). The CDR3 runs 17 residues. The CDR3 sequence: CSASGSPGLAGVGELFF. The CDR3 DNA reads TGCAGTGCTAGTGGGTCCCCGGGACTAGCGGGAGTGGGGGAGCTGTTTTTT.

The chain carries TRBV5-1 and TRBJ1-4; 9 bases align to TRBD1. The CDR3 sequence is 14 residues long. CDR1 is SGHRS, CDR2 YFSETQ, per germline. The J segment lost 7 bases and the V segment lost 4 bases, leaving 5 bases of the junction unmatched. The CDR3 protein is CASSRGQGPEKLFF. Written as DNA, the CDR3 is TGCGCCAGCAGCCGTGGACAGGGGCCTGAAAAACTGTTTTTT.

In this sample, this clone turned up once. The chain carries TRBV5-1 and TRBJ2-1; TRBD2 agrees at 10 bases. The CDR3 is made up of 19 amino acids. Germline lookup yields CDR1 SGHRS and CDR2 YFSETQ. The V gene end was trimmed by 5 bases and the J gene end by 6 bases; junction bases not matched to a gene: 20. The DNA for the CDR3 is TGCGCCAGCAGTCCAGCGCCTAGCGGGAGAATTATGAGGGTCAATGAGCAGTTCTTC. It translates to CASSPAPSGRIMRVNEQFF.

The chain has TRBV7-2 and TRBJ2-2; 8 positions match TRBD2. Germline V gene data show CDR1 as SGHTA and CDR2 as FQGNSA. The CDR3 loop spans 14 amino acids. With 5 bases clipped from V and 6 bases from J, the junction kept 5 bases outside the gene matches. DNA of the CDR3: TGTGCCAGCAGCCCGACTAGCGTCCCCGGGGAGCTGTTTTTT. It codes for CASSPTSVPGELFF.

This rearrangement joins TRBV6-5 to TRBJ1-1; D remains ambiguous. Germline V gene data show CDR1 as MNHEY and CDR2 as SVGAGI. CDR3 length: 14 residues. Trimming removed 0 bases at V and 1 base at J, with 6 bases between. The CDR3 bases are TGTGCCAGCAGTTACTCGGAGGGGAACACTGAAGCTTTCTTT. Protein product: CASSYSEGNTEAFF.

The CDR3 coding sequence is TGTGCCAGCAGTCGGACTAGCGGAGACAATGAGCAGTTCTTC. Encoded protein: CASSRTSGDNEQFF. The V call is TRBV2, the J call TRBJ2-1; 10 bases map to TRBD2. V was pared by 5 bases and J by 5 bases, with 3 bases of the junction left unmatched. In germline, CDR1 is SNHLY, CDR2 FYNNEI. The CDR3 totals 14 residues.

The chain has TRBV7-3 and TRBJ2-6, with 8 bases matching TRBD2. The germline gives CDR1 SGHTA, CDR2 FQGTGA. The CDR3 extends over 15 amino acids. V dropped 5 bases and J dropped 3; count of bases not matched to a gene: 3. The CDR3 reads CASSLTSVGANVLTF. CDR3 nucleotide sequence: TGTGCCAGCAGCCTGACTAGCGTTGGGGCCAACGTCCTGACTTTC.

V gene TRBV3-1 (or the pseudogene TRBV3-2) combines with J gene TRBJ2-7; a weak D match, TRBD2 (5 bases). The germline V and J ends were trimmed by 4 bases and 3 bases, with 10 bases remaining between them. Germline CDR1 and CDR2: LGHDT and YNNKEL (reference sequence). The CDR3 has 13 residues. CDR3 residues: CASSRGSHYEQYF. The CDR3 nucleotides read TGTGCCAGCAGCCGCGGGTCGCACTACGAGCAGTACTTC.

The chain has TRBV10-3 and TRBJ2-7, with 7 bases aligning to TRBD1. The V segment lost 7 bases and the J segment 2 bases; nucleotides outside the gene matches: 8. CDR3 length: 14 amino acids. Germline CDR1 reads ENHRY; CDR2 reads SYGVKD. The chain's CDR3 is CAINNRGAAYEQYF. The DNA for the CDR3 is TGTGCCATCAATAACAGGGGAGCCGCCTACGAGCAGTACTTC.

The V and J genes are TRBV3-1 (or the pseudogene TRBV3-2) and TRBJ2-4, with 7 positions matching TRBD2. CDR1 is LGHDT, CDR2 YNNKEL, per germline (reference sequence). The ends lost 0 bases at V and 6 bases at J; junction bases unmatched: 2. The CDR3 is made up of 14 amino acids. The chain's CDR3 is CASSQEASGNIQYF. The CDR3 DNA follows: TGTGCCAGCAGCCAAGAGGCTAGCGGAAACATTCAGTACTTC.

This rearrangement joins TRBV2 to TRBJ2-1, with TRBD2 identical over 8 bases. Germline V gives CDR1 SNHLY, CDR2 FYNNEI. J lost 7 bases, V lost 6 bases, and 14 bases had no gene match. The CDR3 totals 16 residues. This chain's CDR3 is CASSPSSGGVGNEQFF. Written as DNA, the CDR3 is TGTGCCAGCAGCCCCTCCTCGGGGGGGGTCGGGAATGAGCAGTTCTTC.

This chain joins TRBV5-5 and TRBJ1-2; D uncertain. This CDR3 comprises 13 residues. Germline-derived CDR1 and CDR2 are SGHKS and YYEKEE (reference sequence). Trimming took off 4 bases at V and 2 bases at J, with 9 bases between the two ends. CDR3: CASSVDKNYGYTF. CDR3 bases: TGTGCCAGCAGCGTTGACAAGAACTATGGCTACACCTTC.

The V and J genes are TRBV19 and TRBJ2-3; the match to TRBD2 covers 15 bases. V shed 4 bases and J 5 bases; nucleotides not matched to a gene: 4. Germline V lookup: CDR1 LNHDA, CDR2 SQIVND (reference sequence). The CDR3 spans 16 residues. In DNA form, the CDR3 reads TGTGCCAGTAGTAAGGGACTAGCGGGGGGCGAAGATACGCAGTATTTT. Translated: CASSKGLAGGEDTQYF.

The rearrangement joins TRBV9 to TRBJ2-1; TRBD2 matches 10 bases. Germline assignment: CDR1 SGDLS and CDR2 YYNGEE. V was pared by 0 bases and J by 4 bases, with 4 bases of the junction left unmatched. The CDR3 sequence is 16 residues long. The CDR3 nucleotides read TGTGCCAGCAGCGTAGCCGTGGGACTAGCGTACAATGAGCAGTTCTTC. It codes for CASSVAVGLAYNEQFF.

The chain is built from TRBV7-9 and TRBJ1-1; 10 bases line up with TRBD1. The CDR3 extends over 14 amino acids. Looked up from germline, CDR1 is SEHNR and CDR2 is FQNEAQ (reference sequence). V lost 4 bases and J lost 7; bases outside the gene matches: 6. CDR3 sequence: CASSSQRDRGEAFF. The CDR3 DNA sequence: TGTGCCAGCAGCTCGCAGAGGGACAGGGGTGAAGCTTTCTTT. Supplemented by reference TRBV7-9 and TRBJ1-1, the full variable domain reads DTGVSQNPRHKITKRGQNVTFRCDPISEHNRLYWYRQTLGQGPEFLTYFQNEAQLEKSRLLSDRFSAERPKGSFSTLEIQRTEQGDSAMYLCASSSQRDRGEAFFGQGTRLTVV.

The genes are TRBV5-1 and TRBJ2-1, with 10 bases aligning to TRBD2. The CDR3 runs to 17 residues. Looked up from germline, CDR1 is SGHRS and CDR2 is YFSETQ. V lost 4 bases to trimming and J lost 6 bases; unmatched junction nucleotides: 13. The CDR3 sequence is CASSPRTFSGRINEQFF. The DNA of the CDR3 is TGCGCCAGCAGCCCACGGACTTTTAGCGGGAGGATCAATGAGCAGTTCTTC.

This clone showed up just a few times. The gene calls are TRBV7-3 and TRBJ2-1, with 12 bases that match TRBD1. The ends lost 2 bases at V and 8 bases at J; junction bases unmatched: 7. CDR1 and CDR2 from the germline V gene are SGHTA and FQGTGA. The length of the CDR3 is 16 residues. The CDR3 sequence: CASSLRPGQGAHEQFF. The CDR3 DNA follows: TGTGCCAGCAGCTTACGTCCGGGACAGGGGGCTCATGAGCAGTTCTTC.

This CDR3 is CASSSGTASYEQYF. In DNA, the CDR3 is TGTGCCAGCAGTTCCGGGACAGCGAGCTACGAGCAGTACTTC. The chain links TRBV6-6 to TRBJ2-7; TRBD1 agrees at 7 bases. The CDR3 covers 14 residues. Germline values: CDR1 MNHNY, CDR2 SVGAGI (reference sequence). Trimming took 4 bases from V and 3 from J; bases not matched to a gene: 6.

The chain has TRBV7-2 and TRBJ2-1, with 8 bases lining up with TRBD1. The CDR3 is 15 residues long. V was pared by 7 bases and J by 2 bases, with 7 bases of the junction left unmatched. From germline, CDR1 is SGHTA and CDR2 FQGNSA. CDR3 residues: CASNLDRGTYNEQFF. CDR3 nucleotides: TGTGCCAGCAATCTCGACAGGGGCACCTACAATGAGCAGTTCTTC. The whole variable domain, filled in from reference TRBV7-2 and TRBJ2-1, reads GAGVSQSPSNKVTEKGKDVELRCDPISGHTALYWYRQSLGQGLEFLIYFQGNSAPDKSGLPSDRFSAERTGGSVSTLTIQRTQQEDSAVYLCASNLDRGTYNEQFFGPGTRLTVL.

The rearrangement uses TRBV24-1 and TRBJ2-1; TRBD2 is a possible D gene (7 bases). V shed 5 bases and J shed 3 bases, with 13 bases lying between them. Germline CDR1 is KGHDR and CDR2 is SFDVKD. The CDR3 runs to 15 residues. The CDR3 loop reads CATSVGGGFYNEQFF. In DNA, the CDR3 is TGTGCCACCAGTGTTGGCGGGGGCTTCTACAATGAGCAGTTCTTC.

This clone was observed a single time. J is TRBJ2-1 and V is TRBV5-1, with TRBD2 matching 8 bases. CDR1 and CDR2 (germline): SGHRS, YFSETQ. The CDR3 consists of 13 residues. The V segment lost 4 bases and the J segment 8 bases; nucleotides outside the gene matches: 5. CDR3 coding DNA: TGCGCCAGCAGCCGGGAGGGCCTTGATGAGCAGTTCTTC. This translates into CASSREGLDEQFF.

The chain joins TRBV24-1 to TRBJ1-5; D gene uncertain. The CDR3 loop spans 13 amino acids. The germline V gene encodes CDR1 KGHDR and CDR2 SFDVKD. Trimming took off 10 bases at V and 1 base at J, with 10 bases between the two ends. CDR3 sequence reads: CATNAGSNQPQHF. As DNA, the CDR3 is TGTGCCACTAACGCGGGGAGCAATCAGCCCCAGCATTTT.

The chain couples TRBV7-9 to TRBJ2-2; D unresolved. V dropped 1 base and J dropped 1 base, with 7 bases sitting between them. Germline V lookup: CDR1 SEHNR, CDR2 FQNEAQ (reference sequence). This CDR3 is 15 amino acids long. Here the CDR3 reads CASSLGAVNTGELFF. CDR3 nucleotides: TGTGCCAGCAGCTTAGGGGCAGTGAACACCGGGGAGCTGTTTTTT.

The DNA of the CDR3 is TGTGCCAGCAGCTTGGCATGGGCAGAGAACTATGGCTACACCTTC. The encoded protein is CASSLAWAENYGYTF. The rearrangement links TRBV5-8 to TRBJ1-2; D unresolved. The CDR3 covers 15 residues. V lost 0 bases, J lost 2 bases, and 11 bases lay in between. Germline V gives CDR1 SGHTS, CDR2 YDEGEE.